The rows below give T cell receptor beta chains drawn from one sample of a study of T-cell reconstitution after alpha-beta-depleted transplantation in children. TCRdb reprocessed the PCR reads with MiXCR, giving one entry per CDR3 protein. The sample carries about 640,000 distinct CDR3 sequences, under 15% recorded once. Here the sequenced sample was PBMCs, mostly from graft donor cells, taken 360 days after TCRalphabeta/CD19-depleted stem cell transplant. These receptors were collected from a male patient under 18 who had a stem cell transplant for acute myeloid leukemia, so the T cells may come from the graft donor. Both conserved end residues are part of each CDR3. D genes are given only for firm matches. Clone size is shown for a subset of rows, as once, few, many or a class of expanded clone.

CDR3 DNA,CDR3 protein,J gene,V gene,clone size,D gene
TGTGCCAGCAGCACTCGTGTAGGCCTGATCCCAGGAGAGACCCAGTACTTC,CASSTRVGLIPGETQYF,TRBJ2-5,TRBV21-1,few,.
TGTGCCAGCAGGGGGTCTGAGGGAGGGTCGCGTGGTAGCCCCTACGAGCAGTACTTC,CASRGSEGGSRGSPYEQYF,TRBJ2-7,TRBV7-8,few,TRBD2
TGTGCCATCAGTGAAGGGCAGGGGGGGTACGAGCAGTACTTC,CAISEGQGGYEQYF,TRBJ2-7,TRBV10-3,few,.
TGTGCCAGCAGTCCCTGGGGAGAAGAGACCCAGTACTTC,CASSPWGEETQYF,TRBJ2-5,TRBV28,many,.
TGTGCCAGCAGTTCCCTCCTAGAAGAGACCCAGTACTTC,CASSSLLEETQYF,TRBJ2-5,TRBV27,.,.
TGTGCCTCCCAGGGGACAGGGGGGGCCAATCAGCCCCAGCATTTT,CASQGTGGANQPQHF,TRBJ1-5,TRBV10-3,few,TRBD1
TGTGCCAGTAGACTAGCGGGAGAAAGGGAGCAGTTCTTC,CASRLAGEREQFF,TRBJ2-1,TRBV6-2/TRBV6-3,few,TRBD2
TGTGCCAGCATCATTAGGACAGGGGGCGCATGGAACACTGAAGCTTTCTTT,CASIIRTGGAWNTEAFF,TRBJ1-1,TRBV3-1,few,TRBD1
TGTGCCAGCAGCCAATCTACAGGGGGATCCTACGAGCAGTACTTC,CASSQSTGGSYEQYF,TRBJ2-7,TRBV3-1,many,TRBD1
TGTGCCAGCAGGAGGCCGGGTCTTAGCTCCTACGAGCAGTACTTC,CASRRPGLSSYEQYF,TRBJ2-7,TRBV5-5,few,.
TGTGCCAGCAGTTTAGGTGGGGAAGGGGAGCTGTTTTTT,CASSLGGEGELFF,TRBJ2-2,TRBV12-3/TRBV12-4,few,.
TGTGCCACCAGCAGAGATGACGAGGTTCAGTTCTTC,CATSRDDEVQFF,TRBJ2-1,TRBV15,few,.
TGTGCCAGCAGTTACTCCCAGGGACAGGGTTCCTACGAGCAGTACTTC,CASSYSQGQGSYEQYF,TRBJ2-7,TRBV6-5,.,TRBD1
TGCAGCGCCGCGAGACAGGGAGCAGGCTCCAGAATGGAACTGTTTTTT,CSAARQGAGSRMELFF,TRBJ1-4,TRBV29-1,.,TRBD1
TGTGCCAGCTCACCAATTTGGGGGGATAGGAACACTGAAGCTTTCTTT,CASSPIWGDRNTEAFF,TRBJ1-1,TRBV18,many,.
TGCAGCGTTTACAGGGGGCGGCAAACTGAAGCTTTCTTT,CSVYRGRQTEAFF,TRBJ1-1,TRBV29-1,.,TRBD1
TGCAGTGCTAGAGAGGATCAACCCTACGAGCAGTACTTC,CSAREDQPYEQYF,TRBJ2-7,TRBV20-1,few,.
TGTGCCAGCAGCTTAGCGGCCTCCGGGACAGGGGCGCAGGACACTGAAGCTTTCTTT,CASSLAASGTGAQDTEAFF,TRBJ1-1,TRBV7-6,.,TRBD1
TGTGCCAGCAGGTCGAACGGCCCCAGTCGAGAGACCCAGTACTTC,CASRSNGPSRETQYF,TRBJ2-5,TRBV6-2/TRBV6-3,few,.
TGTGCCAGTAGTATAGATCGGGGTCAGCCCCAGCATTTT,CASSIDRGQPQHF,TRBJ1-5,TRBV19,.,.
TGCGCCAGCAGCTTGGCCTTGGGGGAGCAGTTCTTC,CASSLALGEQFF,TRBJ2-1,TRBV5-1,many,.
TGTGCCTGGAGTGTGACTACCTACGAGCAGTACTTC,CAWSVTTYEQYF,TRBJ2-7,TRBV30,many,.
TGTGCCAGCAGCTTAGTCCCTAGCCAAATCTACGAGCAGTACTTC,CASSLVPSQIYEQYF,TRBJ2-7,TRBV7-6,.,.
TGCAGCGTTGTAGGGGTGGACAACTATGGCTACACCTTC,CSVVGVDNYGYTF,TRBJ1-2,TRBV29-1,many,.
TGTGCCAGTAGTATAGCCGCTAGCGGGAGCTCCTACAATGAGCAGTTCTTC,CASSIAASGSSYNEQFF,TRBJ2-1,TRBV19,many,TRBD2
TGTGCCAGCAGTTACGCCGACCATCAGCCCCAGCATTTT,CASSYADHQPQHF,TRBJ1-5,TRBV6-5,.,.
TGTGCCAGCAGTTCTGGACTAGCTTTGGGGACCGGGGAGCTGTTTTTT,CASSSGLALGTGELFF,TRBJ2-2,TRBV6-5,few,TRBD2